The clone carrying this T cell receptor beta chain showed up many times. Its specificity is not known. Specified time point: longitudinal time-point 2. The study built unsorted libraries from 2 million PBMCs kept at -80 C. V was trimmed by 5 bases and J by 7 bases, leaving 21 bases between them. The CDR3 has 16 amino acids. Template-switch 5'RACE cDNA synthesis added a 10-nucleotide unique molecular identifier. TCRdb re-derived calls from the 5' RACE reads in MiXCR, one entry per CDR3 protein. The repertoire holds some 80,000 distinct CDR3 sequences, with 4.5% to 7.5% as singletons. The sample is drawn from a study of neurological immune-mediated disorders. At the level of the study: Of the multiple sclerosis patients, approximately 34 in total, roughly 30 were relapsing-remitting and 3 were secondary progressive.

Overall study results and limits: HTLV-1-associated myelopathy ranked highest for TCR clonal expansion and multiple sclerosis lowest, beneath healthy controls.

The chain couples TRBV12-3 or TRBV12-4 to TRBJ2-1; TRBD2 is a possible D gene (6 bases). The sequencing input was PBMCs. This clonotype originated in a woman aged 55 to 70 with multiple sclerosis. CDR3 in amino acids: CASSPEGRGGRNEQFF. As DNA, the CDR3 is TGTGCCAGCAGTCCAGAGGGGCGGGGTGGTAGGAATGAGCAGTTCTTC.